These T cell receptor beta chains were read from a single sample in a study of blood T cells in healthy people across ages. TCRdb ran MiXCR on the 5' RACE reads and lists one entry per CDR3 protein. This sample yields roughly 900,000 distinct CDR3 sequences, of which more than 25% are seen a single time; 17% belongs to the top ten. Sequencing input: blood. The receptor set was obtained from a woman of 80 years or more in good health. CDR3s include the opening cysteine and the closing phenylalanine or tryptophan. The order of the fields is CDR3 length, J gene, clone size, V gene, CDR3 protein. Clone size is not always given. Where it is, it says once, few, many or a class for expanded clones.

len: 15; j_gene: TRBJ2-5; abundance: few; v_gene: TRBV7-2; CDR3aa: CASSSTPGGNNEQYF
len: 14; j_gene: TRBJ2-5; abundance: -; v_gene: TRBV5-1; CDR3aa: CASGRGGLGEAQYF
len: 16; j_gene: TRBJ2-1; abundance: -; v_gene: TRBV5-1; CDR3aa: CASSLGDTSRNNEQFF
len: 17; j_gene: TRBJ2-3; abundance: many; v_gene: TRBV5-1; CDR3aa: CASSLAAKSTGGDTQYF
len: 13; j_gene: TRBJ2-1; abundance: -; v_gene: TRBV10-1; CDR3aa: CATGTGGRDEQFF
len: 16; j_gene: TRBJ2-6; abundance: many; v_gene: TRBV5-4; CDR3aa: CASRLGRSSGANVLTF
len: 14; j_gene: TRBJ1-2; abundance: many; v_gene: TRBV15; CDR3aa: CATSGGQGLYGYTF
len: 12; j_gene: TRBJ2-3; abundance: many; v_gene: TRBV5-1; CDR3aa: CASSEDTDTQYF
len: 17; j_gene: TRBJ2-1; abundance: many; v_gene: TRBV5-1; CDR3aa: CASSLGRGRTSYNEQFF
len: 15; j_gene: TRBJ2-1; abundance: -; v_gene: TRBV18; CDR3aa: CASSTRTGLDNEQFF
len: 15; j_gene: TRBJ2-3; abundance: few; v_gene: TRBV12-3/TRBV12-4; CDR3aa: CATSPRKARADTQYF
len: 13; j_gene: TRBJ1-2; abundance: few; v_gene: TRBV27; CDR3aa: CASSSTGLRGYTF
len: 14; j_gene: TRBJ2-3; abundance: -; v_gene: TRBV27; CDR3aa: CASKALSRVDTQYF
len: 20; j_gene: TRBJ2-1; abundance: -; v_gene: TRBV28; CDR3aa: CASSPPLGAGGSSSYNEQFF
len: 15; j_gene: TRBJ1-4; abundance: few; v_gene: TRBV7-2; CDR3aa: CASSPGGGRGEKLFF
len: 14; j_gene: TRBJ2-3; abundance: many; v_gene: TRBV20-1; CDR3aa: CSAREGTGTDTQYF
len: 17; j_gene: TRBJ2-2; abundance: -; v_gene: TRBV11-2; CDR3aa: CASSVLPGERDTGELFF
len: 14; j_gene: TRBJ2-3; abundance: few; v_gene: TRBV7-9; CDR3aa: CASSVRDSTDTQYF
len: 13; j_gene: TRBJ2-1; abundance: many; v_gene: TRBV7-2; CDR3aa: CASSISTGNEQFF
len: 13; j_gene: TRBJ1-1; abundance: -; v_gene: TRBV29-1; CDR3aa: CSVEGHSNTEAFF
len: 15; j_gene: TRBJ2-1; abundance: many; v_gene: TRBV20-1; CDR3aa: CSATGMKTEYNEQFF
len: 11; j_gene: TRBJ1-2; abundance: many; v_gene: TRBV24-1; CDR3aa: CATHGSEGYTF
len: 15; j_gene: TRBJ1-1; abundance: -; v_gene: TRBV6-4; CDR3aa: CATRVGGSRNTEAFF
len: 15; j_gene: TRBJ2-1; abundance: many; v_gene: TRBV4-2; CDR3aa: CASSQGAGGPNEQFF
len: 12; j_gene: TRBJ2-5; abundance: many; v_gene: TRBV30; CDR3aa: CAWSVIFETQYF
len: 16; j_gene: TRBJ2-7; abundance: many; v_gene: TRBV7-2; CDR3aa: CASSLDRTGAGYEQYF
len: 13; j_gene: TRBJ1-2; abundance: many; v_gene: TRBV7-2; CDR3aa: CASSLSAFYGYTF
len: 14; j_gene: TRBJ2-3; abundance: -; v_gene: TRBV20-1; CDR3aa: CSARGMGGTDTQYF
len: 12; j_gene: TRBJ2-7; abundance: -; v_gene: TRBV7-2; CDR3aa: CASSRRVHEQYF
len: 14; j_gene: TRBJ1-6; abundance: few; v_gene: TRBV5-1; CDR3aa: CASSEQIYNSPLHF
len: 17; j_gene: TRBJ1-2; abundance: -; v_gene: TRBV14; CDR3aa: CASSQGAPGYGASGYTF
len: 16; j_gene: TRBJ2-3; abundance: many; v_gene: TRBV5-4; CDR3aa: CASSYPGTRLGDTQYF
len: 15; j_gene: TRBJ2-3; abundance: many; v_gene: TRBV5-6; CDR3aa: CASSPLGGQTRTQYF
len: 16; j_gene: TRBJ2-2; abundance: few; v_gene: TRBV7-9; CDR3aa: CASSSDRSERDGELFF
len: 18; j_gene: TRBJ2-7; abundance: many; v_gene: TRBV6-1; CDR3aa: CASSVTWRGTGTSYEQYF
len: 12; j_gene: TRBJ2-7; abundance: many; v_gene: TRBV25-1; CDR3aa: CASRGSGGEQYF
len: 14; j_gene: TRBJ2-5; abundance: -; v_gene: TRBV9; CDR3aa: CASSAQGIGDEQYF
len: 11; j_gene: TRBJ1-2; abundance: many; v_gene: TRBV7-9; CDR3aa: CASSLDRSYTF
len: 15; j_gene: TRBJ2-1; abundance: many; v_gene: TRBV10-1; CDR3aa: CASSESSGGANEQFF
len: 14; j_gene: TRBJ1-1; abundance: -; v_gene: TRBV7-2; CDR3aa: CVSSLLVNPTEAFF
len: 15; j_gene: TRBJ2-3; abundance: once; v_gene: TRBV27; CDR3aa: CASTLRGGHTDTQYF
len: 15; j_gene: TRBJ1-5; abundance: -; v_gene: TRBV28; CDR3aa: CASTPPWESDKPQHF
len: 15; j_gene: TRBJ1-2; abundance: many; v_gene: TRBV12-3/TRBV12-4; CDR3aa: CASSFWAPRDYGYTF
len: 15; j_gene: TRBJ1-5; abundance: -; v_gene: TRBV6-2/TRBV6-3; CDR3aa: CASSYSGGQNQPQHF
len: 17; j_gene: TRBJ1-5; abundance: many; v_gene: TRBV20-1; CDR3aa: CSARDVEGSYSNQPQHF
len: 18; j_gene: TRBJ2-3; abundance: few; v_gene: TRBV24-1; CDR3aa: CATSDQSGTSGGTDTQYF
len: 14; j_gene: TRBJ1-2; abundance: many; v_gene: TRBV15; CDR3aa: CATSRARDRFGYTF
len: 14; j_gene: TRBJ2-1; abundance: few; v_gene: TRBV18; CDR3aa: CASQISGAYNEQFF
len: 16; j_gene: TRBJ2-7; abundance: few; v_gene: TRBV5-1; CDR3aa: CASSLLASGGAIEQYF
len: 19; j_gene: -; abundance: -; v_gene: TRBV7-2; CDR3aa: CASSLVSLLGTGSYNEQYF
len: 16; j_gene: TRBJ2-3; abundance: many; v_gene: TRBV7-6; CDR3aa: CASSSGGGAGTDTQYF
len: 12; j_gene: TRBJ2-7; abundance: many; v_gene: TRBV28; CDR3aa: CASSFKDYEQYF
len: 14; j_gene: TRBJ2-1; abundance: -; v_gene: TRBV11-1; CDR3aa: CASSTAGGYNEQFF
len: 14; j_gene: TRBJ2-3; abundance: -; v_gene: TRBV7-2; CDR3aa: CASSSPGSSNTQYF
len: 14; j_gene: TRBJ2-5; abundance: -; v_gene: TRBV7-8; CDR3aa: CASSKSRIGETQYF
len: 17; j_gene: TRBJ1-2; abundance: -; v_gene: TRBV12-3/TRBV12-4; CDR3aa: CASGPWGRGQTNYGYTF
len: 16; j_gene: TRBJ2-7; abundance: -; v_gene: TRBV11-2; CDR3aa: CASSSYPGTGGYEQYF
len: 15; j_gene: TRBJ2-3; abundance: -; v_gene: TRBV28; CDR3aa: CASSLSWTDKYTQYF
len: 15; j_gene: TRBJ2-4; abundance: many; v_gene: TRBV12-3/TRBV12-4; CDR3aa: CASSLRGQGANIQYF
len: 17; j_gene: TRBJ1-5; abundance: few; v_gene: TRBV27; CDR3aa: CATMELTGKSGNQPQHF